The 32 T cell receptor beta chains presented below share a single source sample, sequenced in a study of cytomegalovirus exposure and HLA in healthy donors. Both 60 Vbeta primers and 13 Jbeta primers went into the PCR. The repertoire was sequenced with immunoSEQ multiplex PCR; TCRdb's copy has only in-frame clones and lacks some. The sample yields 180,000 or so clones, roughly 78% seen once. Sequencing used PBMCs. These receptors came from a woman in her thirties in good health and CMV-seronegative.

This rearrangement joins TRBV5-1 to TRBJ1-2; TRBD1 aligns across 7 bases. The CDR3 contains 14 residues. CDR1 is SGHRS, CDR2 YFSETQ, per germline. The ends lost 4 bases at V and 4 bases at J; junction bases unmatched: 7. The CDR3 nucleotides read TGCGCCAGCAGCGGCCGGGACAGTGGCTATGGCTACACCTTC. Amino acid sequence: CASSGRDSGYGYTF.

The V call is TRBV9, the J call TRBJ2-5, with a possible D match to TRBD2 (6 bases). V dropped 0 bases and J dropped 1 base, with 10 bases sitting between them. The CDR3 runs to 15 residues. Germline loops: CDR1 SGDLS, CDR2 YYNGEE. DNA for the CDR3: TGTGCCAGCAGCGTAGGGGGGGTAGTCCAAGAGACCCAGTACTTC. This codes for CASSVGGVVQETQYF.

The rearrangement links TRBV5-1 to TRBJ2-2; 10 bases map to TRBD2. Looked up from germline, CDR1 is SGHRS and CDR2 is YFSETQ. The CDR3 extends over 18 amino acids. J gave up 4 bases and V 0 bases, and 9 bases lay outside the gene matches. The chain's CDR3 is CASSLVVASGGITGELFF. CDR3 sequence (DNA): TGCGCCAGCAGCTTGGTAGTGGCTAGCGGGGGTATCACCGGGGAGCTGTTTTTT.

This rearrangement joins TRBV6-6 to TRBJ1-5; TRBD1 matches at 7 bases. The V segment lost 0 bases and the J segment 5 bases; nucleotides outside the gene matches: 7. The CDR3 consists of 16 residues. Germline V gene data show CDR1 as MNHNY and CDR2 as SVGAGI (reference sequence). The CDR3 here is CASSYSIGGIDQPQHF. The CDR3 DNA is TGTGCCAGCAGTTACTCAATAGGGGGCATTGATCAGCCCCAGCATTTT.

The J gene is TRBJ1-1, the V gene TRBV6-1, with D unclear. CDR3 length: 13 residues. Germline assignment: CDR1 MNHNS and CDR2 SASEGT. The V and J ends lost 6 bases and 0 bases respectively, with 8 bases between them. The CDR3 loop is CASSRELNTEAFF. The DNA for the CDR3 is TGTGCCAGCAGCCGCGAGTTGAACACTGAAGCTTTCTTT.

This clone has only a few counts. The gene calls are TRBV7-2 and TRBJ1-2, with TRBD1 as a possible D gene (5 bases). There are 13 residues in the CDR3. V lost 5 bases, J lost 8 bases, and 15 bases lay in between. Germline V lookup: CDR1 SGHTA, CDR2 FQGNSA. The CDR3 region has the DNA TGTGCCAGCAGCCCCACAAAAGGGGCGGGCTACACCTTC. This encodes CASSPTKGAGYTF.

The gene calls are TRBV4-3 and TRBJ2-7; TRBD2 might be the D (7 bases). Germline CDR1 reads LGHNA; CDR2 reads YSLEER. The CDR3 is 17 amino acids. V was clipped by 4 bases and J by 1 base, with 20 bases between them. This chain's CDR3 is CASSRTGSGGDSYEQYF. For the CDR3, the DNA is TGCGCCAGCAGCCGAACAGGATCGGGGGGCGATTCCTACGAGCAGTACTTC.

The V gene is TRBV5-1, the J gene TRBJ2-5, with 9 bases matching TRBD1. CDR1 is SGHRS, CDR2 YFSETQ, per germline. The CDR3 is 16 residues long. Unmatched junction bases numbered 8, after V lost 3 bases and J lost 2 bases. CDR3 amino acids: CASSSLTGGGQETQYF. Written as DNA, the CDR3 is TGCGCCAGCAGCTCGTTGACAGGGGGAGGACAAGAGACCCAGTACTTC.

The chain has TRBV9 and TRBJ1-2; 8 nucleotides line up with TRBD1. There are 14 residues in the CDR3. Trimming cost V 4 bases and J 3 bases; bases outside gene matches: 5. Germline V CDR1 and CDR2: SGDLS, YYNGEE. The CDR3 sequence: CASSKDRAHYGYTF. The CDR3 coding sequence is TGTGCCAGCAGCAAGGACAGGGCCCACTATGGCTACACCTTC.

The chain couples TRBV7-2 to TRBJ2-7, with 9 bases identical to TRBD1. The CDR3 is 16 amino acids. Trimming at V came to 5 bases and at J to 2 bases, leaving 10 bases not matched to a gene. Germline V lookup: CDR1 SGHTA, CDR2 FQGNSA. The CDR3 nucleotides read TGTGCCAGCAGCCCATTGGGGACAGGGCGTACCTACGAGCAGTACTTC. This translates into CASSPLGTGRTYEQYF.

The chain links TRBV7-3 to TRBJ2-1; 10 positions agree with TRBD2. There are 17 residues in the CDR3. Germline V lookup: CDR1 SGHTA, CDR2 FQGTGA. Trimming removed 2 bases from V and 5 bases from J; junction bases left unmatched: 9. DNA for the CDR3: TGTGCCAGCAGCTTATTCCAGCGGGGGGGCGTCAACAATGAGCAGTTCTTC. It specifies CASSLFQRGGVNNEQFF.

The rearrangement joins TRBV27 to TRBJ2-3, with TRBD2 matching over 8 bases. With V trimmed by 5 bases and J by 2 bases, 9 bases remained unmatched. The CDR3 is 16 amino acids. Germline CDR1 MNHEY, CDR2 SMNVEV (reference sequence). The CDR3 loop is CASSPLAGGSTDTQYF. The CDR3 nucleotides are TGTGCCAGCAGTCCTCTCGCGGGGGGCTCCACAGATACGCAGTATTTT.

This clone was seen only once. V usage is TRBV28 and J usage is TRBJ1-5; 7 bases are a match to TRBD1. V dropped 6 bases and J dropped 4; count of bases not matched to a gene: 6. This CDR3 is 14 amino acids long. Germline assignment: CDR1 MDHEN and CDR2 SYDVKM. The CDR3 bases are TGTGCCAGCAGGGGACAGCTTTATAATCAGCCCCAGCATTTT. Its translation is CASRGQLYNQPQHF.

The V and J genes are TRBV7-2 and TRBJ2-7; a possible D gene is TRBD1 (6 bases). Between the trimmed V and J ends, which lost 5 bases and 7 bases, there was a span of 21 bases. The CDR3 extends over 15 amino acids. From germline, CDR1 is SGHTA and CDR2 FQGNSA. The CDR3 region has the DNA TGTGCCAGCAGCGATGGCGCAGGGGCCTGGAAGGAGCAGTACTTC. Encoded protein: CASSDGAGAWKEQYF.

CDR3 residues: CASSWGENTEAFF. DNA for the CDR3: TGTGCCAGCAGCTGGGGAGAGAACACTGAAGCTTTCTTT. The V call is TRBV7-2, the J call TRBJ1-1, with unresolved D. The CDR3 length is 13 residues. Trimming took 4 bases from V and 1 from J, leaving 7 bases between them. From germline, CDR1 is SGHTA and CDR2 FQGNSA.

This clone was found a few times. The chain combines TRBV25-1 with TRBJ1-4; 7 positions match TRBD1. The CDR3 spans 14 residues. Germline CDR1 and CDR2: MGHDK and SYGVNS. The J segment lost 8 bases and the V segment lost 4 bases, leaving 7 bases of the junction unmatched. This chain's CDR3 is CASSGTGIIEKLFF. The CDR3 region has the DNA TGTGCCAGCAGTGGGACAGGCATTATCGAAAAACTGTTTTTT.

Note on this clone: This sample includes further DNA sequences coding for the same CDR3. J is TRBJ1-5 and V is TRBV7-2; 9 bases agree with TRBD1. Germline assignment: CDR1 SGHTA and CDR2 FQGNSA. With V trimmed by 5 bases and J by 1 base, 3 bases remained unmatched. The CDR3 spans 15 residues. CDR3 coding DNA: TGTGCCAGCAGCAGACAGGGGGGCAGCAATCAGCCCCAGCATTTT. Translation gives CASSRQGGSNQPQHF.

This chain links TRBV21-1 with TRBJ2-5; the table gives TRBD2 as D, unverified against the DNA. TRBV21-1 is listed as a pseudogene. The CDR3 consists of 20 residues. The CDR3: CASFSWGGKGRTRSQETQYF. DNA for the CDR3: TGTGCCAGCTTCTCCTGGGGGGGGAAAGGCCGAACTCGGTCCCAAGAGACCCAGTACTTC.

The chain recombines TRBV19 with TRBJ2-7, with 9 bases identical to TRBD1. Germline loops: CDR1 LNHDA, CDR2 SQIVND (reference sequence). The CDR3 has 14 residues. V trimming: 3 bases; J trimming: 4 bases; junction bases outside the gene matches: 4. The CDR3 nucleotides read TGTGCCAGTAGTATTAACAGGGGGCAGTACGAGCAGTACTTC. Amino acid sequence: CASSINRGQYEQYF.

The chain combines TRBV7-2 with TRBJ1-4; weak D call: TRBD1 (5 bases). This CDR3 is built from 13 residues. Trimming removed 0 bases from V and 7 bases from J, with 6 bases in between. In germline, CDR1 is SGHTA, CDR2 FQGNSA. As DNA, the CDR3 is TGTGCCAGCAGCTTAGCAGGGGCTGAAAAACTGTTTTTT. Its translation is CASSLAGAEKLFF. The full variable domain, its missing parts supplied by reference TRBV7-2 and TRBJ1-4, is GAGVSQSPSNKVTEKGKDVELRCDPISGHTALYWYRQSLGQGLEFLIYFQGNSAPDKSGLPSDRFSAERTGGSVSTLTIQRTQQEDSAVYLCASSLAGAEKLFFGSGTQLSVL.

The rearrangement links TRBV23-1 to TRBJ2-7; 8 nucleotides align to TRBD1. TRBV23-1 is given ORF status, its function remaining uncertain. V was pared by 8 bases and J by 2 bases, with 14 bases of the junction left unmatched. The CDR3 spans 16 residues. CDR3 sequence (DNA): TGCGCCAGCGGCCTCTCGCCACAGGGGGTGGCCTACGAGCAGTACTTC. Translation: CASGLSPQGVAYEQYF.

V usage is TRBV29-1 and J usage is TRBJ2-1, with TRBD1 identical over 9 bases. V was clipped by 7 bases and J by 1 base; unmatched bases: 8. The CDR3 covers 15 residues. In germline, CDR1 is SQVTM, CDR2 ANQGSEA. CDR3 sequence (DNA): TGCAGCGGAACCGGGACAGGGTATTCCTACAATGAGCAGTTCTTC. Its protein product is CSGTGTGYSYNEQFF.

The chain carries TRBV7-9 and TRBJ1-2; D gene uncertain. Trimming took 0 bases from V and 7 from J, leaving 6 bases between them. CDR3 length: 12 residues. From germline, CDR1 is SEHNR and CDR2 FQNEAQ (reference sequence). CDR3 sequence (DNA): TGTGCCAGCAGCTTAGCCCCCTCTGGCTACACCTTC. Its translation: CASSLAPSGYTF.

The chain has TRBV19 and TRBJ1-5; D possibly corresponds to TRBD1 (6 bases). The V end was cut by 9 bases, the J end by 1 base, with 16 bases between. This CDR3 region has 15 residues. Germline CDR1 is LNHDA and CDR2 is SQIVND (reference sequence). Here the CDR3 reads CASTSGTRSNQPQHF. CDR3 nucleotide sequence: TGTGCCAGCACCTCCGGGACAAGGAGCAATCAGCCCCAGCATTTT.

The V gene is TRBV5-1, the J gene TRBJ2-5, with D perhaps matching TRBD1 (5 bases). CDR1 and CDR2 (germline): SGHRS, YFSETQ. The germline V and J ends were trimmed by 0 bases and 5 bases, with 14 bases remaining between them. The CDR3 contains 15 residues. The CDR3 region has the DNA TGCGCCAGCAGCTTGGGTAGGGGATTTGTTGAGACCCAGTACTTC. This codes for CASSLGRGFVETQYF.

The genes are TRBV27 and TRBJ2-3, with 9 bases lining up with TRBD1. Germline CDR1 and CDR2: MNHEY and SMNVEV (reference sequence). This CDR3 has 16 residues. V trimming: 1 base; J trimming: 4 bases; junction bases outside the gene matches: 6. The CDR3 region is CASSLLGGTGSDTQYF. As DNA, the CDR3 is TGTGCCAGCAGTTTATTAGGGGGGACAGGGTCAGATACGCAGTATTTT.

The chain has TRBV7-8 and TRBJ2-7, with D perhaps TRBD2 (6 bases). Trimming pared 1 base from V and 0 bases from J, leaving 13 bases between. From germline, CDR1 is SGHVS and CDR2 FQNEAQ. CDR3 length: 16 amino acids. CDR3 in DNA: TGTGCCAGCAGCTTAGAAGGCGGGGCTAGCTCCTACGAGCAGTACTTC. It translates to CASSLEGGASSYEQYF.

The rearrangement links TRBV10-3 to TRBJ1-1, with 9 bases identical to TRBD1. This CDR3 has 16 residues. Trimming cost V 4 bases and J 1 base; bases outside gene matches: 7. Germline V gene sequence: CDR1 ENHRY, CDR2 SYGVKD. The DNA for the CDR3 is TGTGCCATCAGTGGCCGGGACAGGGTCCCGAACACTGAAGCTTTCTTT. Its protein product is CAISGRDRVPNTEAFF.

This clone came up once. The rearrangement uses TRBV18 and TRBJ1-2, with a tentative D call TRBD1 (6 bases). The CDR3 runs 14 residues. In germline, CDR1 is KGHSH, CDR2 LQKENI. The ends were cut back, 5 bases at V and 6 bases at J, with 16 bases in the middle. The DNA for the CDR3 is TGTGCCAGCTCATCGACAGGTTTATACCATGGCTACACCTTC. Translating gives CASSSTGLYHGYTF. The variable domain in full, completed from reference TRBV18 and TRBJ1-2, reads NAGVMQNPRHLVRRRGQEARLRCSPMKGHSHVYWYRQLPEEGLKFMVYLQKENIIDESGMPKERFSAEFPKEGPSILRIQQVVRGDSAAYFCASSSTGLYHGYTFGSGTRLTVV.

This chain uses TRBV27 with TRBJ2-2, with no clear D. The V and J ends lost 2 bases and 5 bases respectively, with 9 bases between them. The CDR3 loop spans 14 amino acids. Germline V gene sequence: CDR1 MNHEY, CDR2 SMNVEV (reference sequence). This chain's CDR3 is CASSLEVITGELFF. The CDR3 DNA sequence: TGTGCCAGCAGTTTAGAGGTTATTACCGGGGAGCTGTTTTTT.

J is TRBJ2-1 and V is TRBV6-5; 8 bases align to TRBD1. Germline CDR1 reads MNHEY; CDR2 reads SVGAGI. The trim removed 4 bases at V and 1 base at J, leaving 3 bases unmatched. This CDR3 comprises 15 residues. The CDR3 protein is CASSSTGASYNEQFF. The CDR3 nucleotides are TGTGCCAGCAGTTCGACAGGGGCATCCTACAATGAGCAGTTCTTC.

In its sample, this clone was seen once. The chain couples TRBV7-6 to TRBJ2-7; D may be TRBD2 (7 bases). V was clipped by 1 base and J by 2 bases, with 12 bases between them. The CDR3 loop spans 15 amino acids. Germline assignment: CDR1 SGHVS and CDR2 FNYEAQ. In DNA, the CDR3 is TGTGCCAGCAGCTTAGAGGGGGGGTCTACCTACGAGCAGTACTTC. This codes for CASSLEGGSTYEQYF.